This entry lists 29 T cell receptor beta chains sequenced from one sample in a study of graft-versus-host responses after intestinal transplantation. These receptors have no known antigen. This table comes from immunoSEQ multiplex PCR, and its TCRdb copy is limited to in-frame clones, with some not included. The sample has about 120,000 clones, 90% to 95% seen once; the top ten hold 3% to 3.5%. The source material was unstimulated CD8+ T cells sorted from spleen or lymph node cells, sampled before intestinal transplant. The receptors derive from a human donor who received an intestinal transplant.

The chain is built from TRBV4-1 and TRBJ1-2, with D perhaps TRBD1 (6 bases). Germline V gene lookup returns CDR1 MGHRA and CDR2 YSYEKL. Between the trimmed V and J ends, which lost 3 bases and 8 bases, there was a span of 19 bases. This CDR3 is built from 15 residues. The DNA of the CDR3 is TGCGCCAGCAGCCATTCGAACACAGGGATATACGGCTACACCTTC. This translates into CASSHSNTGIYGYTF.

This clone appeared once. The CDR3 here is CASSLGDSPLHF. The DNA for the CDR3 is TGTGCCAGCAGTTTAGGGGATTCACCCCTCCACTTT. V usage is TRBV28 and J usage is TRBJ1-6; no reliable D call. V was shortened by 2 bases and J by 8 bases, with 4 bases between the two germline ends. The CDR3 loop spans 12 amino acids. In germline, CDR1 is MDHEN, CDR2 SYDVKM.

The J gene is TRBJ1-1, the V gene TRBV27; no clear D. V was clipped by 5 bases and J by 2 bases, with 12 bases between them. This CDR3 region has 14 residues. The germline CDR1 and CDR2 sequences are MNHEY and SMNVEV (reference sequence). This CDR3 is CASSPTPGNTEAFF. CDR3 DNA: TGTGCCAGCAGTCCCACCCCAGGCAACACTGAAGCTTTCTTT.

CDR3 sequence reads: CASSFPGQIYEQYF. Here the CDR3 DNA reads TGTGCCAGCAGTTTCCCGGGACAGATCTACGAGCAGTACTTC. This chain connects TRBV28 to TRBJ2-7, with 7 bases fitting TRBD1. The germline V gene has CDR1 MDHEN and CDR2 SYDVKM. Germline trimming cut 3 bases from V and 3 bases from J; bases unmatched to any gene: 5. The CDR3 length is 14 residues. The whole variable domain, filled in from reference TRBV28 and TRBJ2-7, reads DVKVTQSSRYLVKRTGEKVFLECVQDMDHENMFWYRQDPGLGLRLIYFSYDVKMKEKGDIPEGYSVSREKKERFSLILESASTNQTSMYLCASSFPGQIYEQYFGPGTRLTVT.

The CDR3 reads CASSQPPGQGGTDTQYF. The CDR3 DNA reads TGCGCCAGCAGCCAACCCCCCGGACAGGGGGGCACAGATACGCAGTATTTT. This chain uses TRBV4-1 with TRBJ2-3; 10 positions agree with TRBD1. V lost 2 bases to trimming and J lost 1 base; unmatched junction nucleotides: 6. This CDR3 has 17 residues. Germline loops: CDR1 MGHRA, CDR2 YSYEKL.

This chain connects TRBV2 to TRBJ2-5; possibly TRBD2 for D (5 bases). Trimming left V 4 bases short and J 4 bases short, with 16 bases between. This CDR3 has 15 amino acids. Per the germline V gene, CDR1 is SNHLY and CDR2 is FYNNEI. This CDR3 is CASSVVGMRGETQYF. CDR3 coding DNA: TGTGCCAGCAGTGTTGTCGGGATGAGAGGAGAGACCCAGTACTTC.

The chain employs TRBV28 and TRBJ2-7, with TRBD2 identical over 8 bases. This CDR3 contains 14 residues. V gave up 3 bases and J gave up 7 bases; unmatched junction bases: 8. Germline CDR1 is MDHEN and CDR2 is SYDVKM. CDR3 bases: TGTGCCAGCAGTTTCCCAGCGGGAGCGGGGGAGCAGTACTTC. It specifies CASSFPAGAGEQYF.

In this sample, this clone turned up once. The chain carries TRBV2 and TRBJ1-2; a weak D match, TRBD1 (5 bases). The CDR3 length is 14 residues. V was clipped by 2 bases and J by 3 bases, with 10 bases between them. Germline V gene data show CDR1 as SNHLY and CDR2 as FYNNEI. CDR3 residues: CASSELPGHYGYTF. In DNA form, the CDR3 reads TGTGCCAGCAGTGAACTACCGGGACACTATGGCTACACCTTC.

The chain has TRBV5-6 and TRBJ2-3, with TRBD1 identical over 8 bases. With V trimmed by 0 bases and J by 6 bases, 3 bases remained unmatched. This CDR3 has 14 amino acids. Germline values: CDR1 SGHDT, CDR2 YYEEEE. The DNA for the CDR3 is TGTGCCAGCAGCTTGGGACAGGGGTCGGATACGCAGTATTTT. Protein product: CASSLGQGSDTQYF.

The chain is built from TRBV5-6 and TRBJ2-7, with D possibly TRBD2 on 6 matching bases. CDR1 SGHDT and CDR2 YYEEEE come from the germline V gene. The CDR3 runs 15 residues. V lost 2 bases and J lost 5, with 17 bases in between. The CDR3 nucleotides are TGTGCCAGCAGCTTTGCCGGGACTCGCTCGGACGAGCAGTACTTC. This gives the protein CASSFAGTRSDEQYF.

The chain joins TRBV6-5 to TRBJ1-1, with a tentative D call TRBD1 (6 bases). Trimming cost V 4 bases and J 1 base, with 13 bases left between them. This CDR3 contains 15 residues. Germline CDR1 reads MNHEY; CDR2 reads SVGAGI. The CDR3 sequence is CASSWNRERNTEAFF. DNA of the CDR3: TGTGCCAGCAGTTGGAACAGGGAAAGGAACACTGAAGCTTTCTTT.

The chain recombines TRBV4-1 with TRBJ2-1, with 10 bases that match TRBD1. Germline assignment: CDR1 MGHRA and CDR2 YSYEKL. The CDR3 has 16 residues. After removal of 4 bases from V and 0 bases from J, the junction contained 3 bases not matched to a gene. The CDR3 protein is CASSLRQGASYNEQFF. The CDR3 DNA reads as TGCGCCAGCAGCCTCAGACAGGGGGCCTCCTACAATGAGCAGTTCTTC.

The chain uses TRBV6-5 and TRBJ2-7, with D possibly matching TRBD2 (5 bases). This CDR3 has 14 residues. Germline CDR1 is MNHEY and CDR2 is SVGAGI. The V and J ends lost 2 bases and 3 bases respectively, with 11 bases between them. CDR3 nucleotides: TGTGCCAGCAGTTACGGCGAGGCGGGCTACGAGCAGTACTTC. As protein: CASSYGEAGYEQYF.

This rearrangement joins TRBV13 to TRBJ2-5; possibly TRBD2 for D (6 bases). This CDR3 is 15 amino acids long. Trimming shortened V by 1 base and J by 11 bases, and 20 bases separated the two germline ends. Germline V gives CDR1 PRHDT, CDR2 FYEKMQ (reference sequence). The CDR3 protein is CASSLEAQPVREQYF. The DNA of the CDR3 is TGTGCCAGCAGCTTAGAAGCACAGCCGGTCCGGGAGCAGTACTTC.

This chain connects TRBV25-1 to TRBJ2-3; 9 nucleotides line up with TRBD1. The ends lost 3 bases at V and 0 bases at J; junction bases unmatched: 4. Looked up from germline, CDR1 is MGHDK and CDR2 is SYGVNS. This CDR3 contains 16 residues. CDR3 sequence: CASSERQGVSTDTQYF. The CDR3 coding sequence is TGTGCCAGCAGTGAGAGACAGGGGGTTAGCACAGATACGCAGTATTTT.

This chain joins TRBV6-1 and TRBJ1-2; unclear D gene. V was cut by 6 bases and J by 4 bases, with 18 bases left in between. The CDR3 is 15 residues long. Germline-derived CDR1 and CDR2 are MNHNS and SASEGT. CDR3 sequence: CASRVARAGGYGYTF. CDR3 sequence (DNA): TGTGCCAGCAGAGTTGCGAGGGCCGGTGGCTATGGCTACACCTTC.

The genes are TRBV4-3 and TRBJ2-3; TRBD1 or TRBD2 may be the D gene (5 bases each). V lost 0 bases and J 2 bases, leaving 12 bases between the germline ends. The CDR3 consists of 16 residues. Germline V lookup: CDR1 LGHNA, CDR2 YSLEER. CDR3 bases: TGCGCCAGCAGCCAAGAAGTTGAGGGGACCACAGATACGCAGTATTTT. Its protein product is CASSQEVEGTTDTQYF.

The chain links TRBV11-3 to TRBJ2-5; 9 bases align to TRBD2. The J call may be faulty, since TRBJ2-7 better matches the DNA end. This CDR3 is built from 13 residues. Germline values: CDR1 SGHNT, CDR2 YENEEA. The CDR3: CASSSGLATEQYF. The CDR3 DNA follows: TGTGCCAGCAGCTCCGGACTAGCGACCGAGCAGTACTTC.

This clone has a single count. The CDR3 sequence is CASSQDPLREQYF. The CDR3 nucleotides read TGCGCCAGCAGCCAGGACCCTCTCCGCGAGCAGTACTTC. The chain combines TRBV4-1 with TRBJ2-7; D remains ambiguous. Looked up from germline, CDR1 is MGHRA and CDR2 is YSYEKL. V was shortened by 3 bases and J by 6 bases, with 12 bases between the two germline ends. The CDR3 totals 13 residues.

The chain carries TRBV29-1 and TRBJ2-7; 8 bases are shared with TRBD2. V lost 4 bases to trimming and J lost 2 bases; unmatched junction nucleotides: 4. Per the germline V gene, CDR1 is SQVTM and CDR2 is ANQGSEA. This CDR3 comprises 13 residues. The CDR3 bases are TGCAGCGTTGCCAGCGGGAGAGCCTACGAGCAGTACTTC. This sequence encodes CSVASGRAYEQYF.

This clone was detected once. V is TRBV10-3 and J is TRBJ2-7, with D unclear. The V gene's germline CDR1 is ENHRY and CDR2 SYGVKD. With 7 bases removed from V and 3 bases from J, the gap between germline ends came to 10 bases. This CDR3 has 12 amino acids. The DNA for the CDR3 is TGTGCCATCAAGACGGCAGACTACGAGCAGTACTTC. Its protein product is CAIKTADYEQYF.

The chain carries TRBV7-3 and TRBJ2-5; D gene unclear. This CDR3 is 15 amino acids long. V lost 2 bases and J lost 1, with 11 bases in between. Germline lookup yields CDR1 SGHTA and CDR2 FQGTGA. The CDR3 DNA is TGTGCCAGCAGCTTAGGCAGTTACTTCCAAGAGACCCAGTACTTC. Encoded protein: CASSLGSYFQETQYF. Full variable domain (missing parts from reference TRBV7-3 and TRBJ2-5): GAGVSQTPSNKVTEKGKYVELRCDPISGHTALYWYRQSLGQGPEFLIYFQGTGAADDSGLPNDRFFAVRPEGSVSTLKIQRTERGDSAVYLCASSLGSYFQETQYFGPGTRLLVL.

The chain recombines TRBV7-9 with TRBJ1-1; possible D gene TRBD1, 5 bases. This CDR3 is 15 amino acids long. CDR1 and CDR2 (germline): SEHNR, FQNEAQ (reference sequence). Trimming cost V 6 bases and J 0 bases, with 14 bases left between them. CDR3 region: CASSPRRGLNTEAFF. The CDR3 DNA follows: TGTGCCAGCAGTCCCCGTAGGGGATTGAACACTGAAGCTTTCTTT.

This clone was seen once. The J gene is TRBJ2-1, the V gene TRBV27, with TRBD2 identical over 9 bases. Germline loops: CDR1 MNHEY, CDR2 SMNVEV (reference sequence). The CDR3 has 16 residues. V lost 3 bases, J lost 4 bases, and 7 bases stayed unmatched. The CDR3 sequence: CASSFGWREGYNEQFF. The CDR3 DNA sequence: TGTGCCAGCAGTTTCGGGTGGCGGGAGGGATACAATGAGCAGTTCTTC.

With regard to this clone: A junction end diverges from the germline sequence, so it may reflect a read error. The chain uses TRBV7-6 and TRBJ2-2; D possibly corresponds to TRBD1 (5 bases). Germline CDR1 SGHVS, CDR2 FNYEAQ. The CDR3 runs to 17 residues. The CDR3 region has the DNA TGTGCCAGCGGCTTAGTCCCAGGGATCCAGAACACCGGGGAGCTGTTTTTT. This encodes CASGLVPGIQNTGELFF.

J is TRBJ2-1 and V is TRBV6-5; 10 bases line up with TRBD2. The CDR3 length is 15 residues. J was trimmed by 7 bases and V by 7 bases; bases with no gene match: 10. CDR1 is MNHEY and CDR2 is SVGAGI in the germline V gene. The CDR3 reads CASKYMLAGENEQFF. In nucleotides, the CDR3 is TGTGCCAGCAAATACATGCTAGCGGGGGAAAATGAGCAGTTCTTC.

The rearrangement joins TRBV27 to TRBJ2-3; 10 bases fit TRBD2. The V gene's germline CDR1 is MNHEY and CDR2 SMNVEV (reference sequence). The V and J ends lost 6 bases and 2 bases, in that order; junction bases with no gene match: 8. The CDR3 length is 16 residues. The CDR3 sequence is CASSPSSGGITDTQYF. The CDR3 DNA reads as TGTGCCAGCAGCCCCTCTAGCGGGGGAATCACAGATACGCAGTATTTT.

This chain links TRBV30 with TRBJ2-7, with D perhaps matching TRBD1 (6 bases). Germline CDR1 is GTSNPN and CDR2 is SVGIG (reference sequence). This CDR3 is built from 14 residues. Trimming cost V 7 bases and J 3 bases, with 19 bases left between them. The DNA for the CDR3 is TGTGCCTCCACCCACAGGGAACTCATCTACGAGCAGTACTTC. It translates to CASTHRELIYEQYF.

The rearrangement links TRBV27 to TRBJ1-5; no clear D. The germline CDR1 and CDR2 sequences are MNHEY and SMNVEV (reference sequence). V lost 6 bases and J lost 1, with 7 bases in between. This CDR3 spans 13 amino acids. CDR3 in amino acids: CASSTGSNQPQHF. The CDR3, as DNA: TGTGCCAGCAGCACGGGAAGCAATCAGCCCCAGCATTTT.